The 13 T cell receptor beta chains presented below share a single source sample, sequenced in a study of shared clonotypes between healthy human individuals. TCRdb's copy holds only in-frame clones and misses some; the assay was immunoSEQ multiplex PCR. The top ten hold around 0.45% of the sample, which has over a million clones, around 98% seen once. Sequenced material: naive CD4+ T cells sorted from blood. The subset denotes: CD45RA+ positively selected. The receptors were gathered from a young man in good health.

This chain joins TRBV9 and TRBJ2-7; TRBD2 matches 10 bases. The CDR3 runs 18 residues. Germline V CDR1 and CDR2: SGDLS, YYNGEE. Trimming cost V 0 bases and J 0 bases; bases outside gene matches: 9. In DNA, the CDR3 is TGTGCCAGCAGCGTAGACCCCCTGGGACTAGCGAGCTCCTACGAGCAGTACTTC. Translated: CASSVDPLGLASSYEQYF.

V is TRBV27 and J is TRBJ2-4; D not certain. The CDR3 runs to 15 residues. The germline CDR1 and CDR2 sequences are MNHEY and SMNVEV (reference sequence). V was clipped by 6 bases and J by 2 bases, with 14 bases between them. The CDR3 coding sequence is TGTGCCAGCAGCAACCGGCTCGGGTCCAAAAACATTCAGTACTTC. Translated, it gives CASSNRLGSKNIQYF.

This chain connects TRBV5-1 to TRBJ2-1; 14 positions agree with TRBD2. With V trimmed by 0 bases and J by 6 bases, 8 bases remained unmatched. Germline values: CDR1 SGHRS, CDR2 YFSETQ. This CDR3 comprises 18 residues. The CDR3 region has the DNA TGCGCCAGCAGCTTGGGTGAGTCGGGACTAGCGGGAGCCAATGAGCAGTTCTTC. The encoded protein is CASSLGESGLAGANEQFF.

The CDR3 reads CASSLTGGSGELFF. The CDR3 DNA follows: TGTGCCAGCAGCTTAACCGGAGGAAGCGGGGAGCTGTTTTTT. The chain employs TRBV7-3 and TRBJ2-2; weak D call: TRBD2 (5 bases). Germline V CDR1 and CDR2: SGHTA, FQGTGA. V dropped 0 bases and J dropped 7 bases, with 9 bases sitting between them. This CDR3 region has 14 residues.

The V gene is TRBV6-1, the J gene TRBJ2-5; weak D call: TRBD1 (5 bases). The V and J ends lost 3 bases and 5 bases respectively, with 10 bases between them. CDR3 length: 13 amino acids. Germline loops: CDR1 MNHNS, CDR2 SASEGT. CDR3: CASSETDWETQYF. The CDR3 DNA is TGTGCCAGCAGTGAGACAGATTGGGAGACCCAGTACTTC.

V is TRBV19 and J is TRBJ2-3, with TRBD2 matching over 8 bases. The trim removed 7 bases at V and 3 bases at J, leaving 9 bases unmatched. The CDR3 covers 15 residues. CDR1 and CDR2 from the germline V gene are LNHDA and SQIVND (reference sequence). CDR3 residues: CASMNTGGLTDTQYF. In DNA, the CDR3 is TGTGCCAGTATGAACACGGGAGGGCTAACAGATACGCAGTATTTT.

The rearrangement uses TRBV6-1 and TRBJ1-2, with D unclear. The CDR3 covers 15 residues. In germline, CDR1 is MNHNS, CDR2 SASEGT. The V end lost 6 bases, the J end lost 3 bases, and 17 bases lay between the germline ends. As DNA, the CDR3 is TGTGCCAGCAGACCCGGCCACCCGCTTGACTATGGCTACACCTTC. Encoded protein: CASRPGHPLDYGYTF.

The chain has TRBV9 and TRBJ1-3, with D tentatively TRBD1 (5 bases). V lost 1 base and J lost 4, with 21 bases in between. The CDR3 loop spans 18 amino acids. Looked up from germline, CDR1 is SGDLS and CDR2 is YYNGEE. Written as DNA, the CDR3 is TGTGCCAGCAGCGTAACTCCAAATCCCAGGGTGGAGGGAAACACCATATATTTT. It specifies CASSVTPNPRVEGNTIYF.

As concerns this clone: The sample has other DNA sequences that encode this CDR3 too. The gene calls are TRBV5-1 and TRBJ2-7; perhaps TRBD1 as D (6 bases). V dropped 0 bases and J dropped 6 bases, with 10 bases sitting between them. CDR3 length: 13 residues. Germline CDR1 reads SGHRS; CDR2 reads YFSETQ. CDR3 DNA: TGCGCCAGCAGCTTGGGACGAGGGGGCGAGCAGTACTTC. Residues: CASSLGRGGEQYF. The complete variable domain, with remaining parts taken from reference TRBV5-1 and TRBJ2-7, reads KAGVTQTPRYLIKTRGQQVTLSCSPISGHRSVSWYQQTPGQGLQFLFEYFSETQRNKGNFPGRFSGRQFSNSRSEMNVSTLELGDSALYLCASSLGRGGEQYFGPGTRLTVT.

The CDR3 loop reads CASSPPSRAGPRGYTF. For the CDR3, the DNA is TGTGCCAGCTCACCACCGTCGCGGGCAGGGCCGAGGGGCTACACCTTC. The chain carries TRBV18 and TRBJ1-2; weak D call: TRBD1 (5 bases). The germline gives CDR1 KGHSH, CDR2 LQKENI. Trimming removed 0 bases from V and 8 bases from J, with 19 bases in between. This CDR3 is 16 amino acids long.

The CDR3 sequence is CASSFYAGLDLSYEQYF. The CDR3 nucleotides are TGTGCCAGCAGCTTTTATGCTGGGCTAGATCTCTCCTACGAGCAGTACTTC. The V gene is TRBV7-9, the J gene TRBJ2-7; no definite D call. V lost 3 bases to trimming and J lost 0 bases, with 18 bases between them. CDR1 SEHNR and CDR2 FQNEAQ come from the germline V gene (reference sequence). The CDR3 length is 17 residues.

This chain links TRBV11-3 with TRBJ2-1; 10 bases are a match to TRBD2. The J segment lost 9 bases and the V segment lost 3 bases, leaving 8 bases of the junction unmatched. This CDR3 region has 15 residues. Germline CDR1 SGHNT, CDR2 YENEEA. CDR3 sequence reads: CASSLTSGRDVEQFF. DNA of the CDR3: TGTGCCAGCAGCTTGACCAGCGGGAGGGACGTTGAGCAGTTCTTC.

This chain links TRBV5-5 with TRBJ2-7; D might be TRBD1 or TRBD2, each matching 5 bases. Between the trimmed V and J ends, which lost 4 bases and 7 bases, there was a span of 9 bases. Germline values: CDR1 SGHKS, CDR2 YYEKEE (reference sequence). The CDR3 is 11 amino acids. CDR3: CASSGGGEQYF. The CDR3 DNA sequence: TGTGCCAGCAGCGGTGGGGGAGAGCAGTACTTC.